Listed below are T cell receptor beta chains from one sample, sequenced in a study of blood T cell repertoires in COVID-19. Sequenced by immunoSEQ multiplex PCR; TCRdb stores in-frame clones only, minus some. The sample contains under 300,000 clones, just under 85% of which appear only once. Material: PBMCs or T cells enriched from blood (not recorded which). The receptors originated from a man aged 40-49 years who had recovered from COVID-19. Each CDR3 is given with its conserved first and last residue. A D gene is named only where the DNA matches it firmly. A clone size is listed for some rows: how often the clone was seen (once, few, many), or a class if it is expanded.

V gene,J gene,CDR3 length,D gene,clone size,CDR3 DNA,CDR3 protein
TRBV5-4,TRBJ2-7,18,-,-,TGTGCCAGCAGCTGGGGATCAGGGGTGGCCCCCTCCTCCTACGAGCAGTACTTC,CASSWGSGVAPSSYEQYF
TRBV2,TRBJ1-1,13,TRBD1,-,TGTGCCAGCAGTGATATCAGGGGGGCTGAAGCTTTCTTT,CASSDIRGAEAFF
TRBV18,TRBJ1-3,16,TRBD1,-,TGTGCCAGCTCACCCCCACAGGGGGAGGAAGGAAACACCATATATTTT,CASSPPQGEEGNTIYF
TRBV16,TRBJ1-3,14,-,once,TGTGCCAGCAGCCAATCCGCCAGGGGAAACACCATATATTTT,CASSQSARGNTIYF
TRBV3-1/TRBV3-2,TRBJ2-7,16,TRBD2,-,TGTGCCAGCAGCCAAGGGGGGCTAGCGGGGTGGTACGAGCAGTACTTC,CASSQGGLAGWYEQYF
TRBV4-3,TRBJ1-2,14,-,-,TGCGCCAGCAGCCGGGGGGGCCAATCCTATGGCTACACCTTC,CASSRGGQSYGYTF
TRBV18,TRBJ1-4,15,-,-,TGTGCCAGCTCACTTGCGGCCAATACTAATGAAAAACTGTTTTTT,CASSLAANTNEKLFF
TRBV11-2,TRBJ1-4,13,-,-,TGTGCCAGCAGCACCCCCAGGTCTGAAAAACTGTTTTTT,CASSTPRSEKLFF
TRBV7-6,TRBJ1-2,13,-,once,TGTGCCAGCAGCCCTACAGGGATGTATGGCTACACCTTC,CASSPTGMYGYTF
TRBV19,TRBJ1-5,14,-,-,TGTGCCAGTGGAGAACGGAGACCCAATCAGCCCCAGCATTTT,CASGERRPNQPQHF
TRBV30,TRBJ2-3,15,TRBD2,-,TGTGCCTGGAGTGTACGGCTAGCGGGCACAGATACGCAGTATTTT,CAWSVRLAGTDTQYF
TRBV6-5,TRBJ2-3,15,TRBD2,few,TGTGCCAGCAGTTACTCGAGTAGCGGGGTAGATACGCAGTATTTT,CASSYSSSGVDTQYF
TRBV2,TRBJ2-2,15,-,few,TGTGCCAGCAGGGTCGGCTCTATGGGCCCCGGGGAGCTGTTTTTT,CASRVGSMGPGELFF
TRBV6-1,TRBJ2-7,15,TRBD2,-,TGTGCCAGCAGTGAGGGACTAGCGGGGGCTGGCGAGCAGTACTTC,CASSEGLAGAGEQYF
TRBV2,TRBJ2-6,15,-,-,TGTGCCAGTGCCCGAGGCGGCACTCTGGCCAACGTCCTGACTTTC,CASARGGTLANVLTF
TRBV7-5,TRBJ1-6,14,-,-,TGTGTCAGAAGCTTGGGGGGGAAATTATCACCCCTCCACTTT,CVRSLGGKLSPLHF
TRBV7-2,TRBJ2-7,14,-,once,TGTGCCAGCAGCTTCCTGTGGGGGGCCTACGAGCAGTACTTC,CASSFLWGAYEQYF
TRBV6-1,TRBJ2-7,14,-,-,TGTGCCAGCTGTTTCGGGCAGGGGCAGGACGAGCAGTACTTC,CASCFGQGQDEQYF
TRBV27,TRBJ1-6,15,TRBD1,-,TGTGCCAGCAGTTCCTCGGGGACAGGCAATTCACCCCTCCACTTT,CASSSSGTGNSPLHF